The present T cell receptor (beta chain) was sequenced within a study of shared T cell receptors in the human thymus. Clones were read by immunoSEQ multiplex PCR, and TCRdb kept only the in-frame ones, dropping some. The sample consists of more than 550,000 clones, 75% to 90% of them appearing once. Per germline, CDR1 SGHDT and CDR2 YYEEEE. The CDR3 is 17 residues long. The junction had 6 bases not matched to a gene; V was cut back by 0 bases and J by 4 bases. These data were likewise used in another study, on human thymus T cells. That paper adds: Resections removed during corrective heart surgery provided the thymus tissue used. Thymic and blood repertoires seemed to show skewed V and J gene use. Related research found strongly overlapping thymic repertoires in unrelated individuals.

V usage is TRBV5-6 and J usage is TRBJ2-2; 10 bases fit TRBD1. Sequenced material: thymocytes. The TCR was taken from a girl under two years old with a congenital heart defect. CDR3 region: CASSLEGGQGTTGELFF. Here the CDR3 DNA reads TGTGCCAGCAGCTTGGAAGGGGGACAGGGGACCACCGGGGAGCTGTTTTTT.